This TCR beta chain was sequenced for a study of T-cell memory formation after mild COVID-19. Constant-segment primers served in 5'RACE that generated TCR alpha and TCR beta cDNA libraries bearing sample barcodes and UMIs. Each CDR3 protein gets one entry after TCRdb re-called the 5' RACE reads with MiXCR. The sample consists of hundreds of thousands of distinct CDR3 sequences, 25% to 30% of them appearing once. The material sequenced was PBMCs or a T cell subset sorted from them (not recorded which). The origin of this receptor is an adult woman who had mild COVID-19 (a few samples of this study predate the infection). Cell type and time point are not known.

CDR3 amino acids: CAWGEGARRWNEQYF. As DNA, the CDR3 is TGTGCCTGGGGCGAGGGCGCCCGGAGGTGGAACGAGCAGTACTTC. The chain joins TRBV30 to TRBJ2-7, with TRBD2 as a possible D gene (5 bases). Trimming stripped 5 bases from V and 5 bases from J, with 22 bases between. CDR1 is GTSNPN, CDR2 SVGIG, per germline (reference sequence). CDR3 size: 15 residues.